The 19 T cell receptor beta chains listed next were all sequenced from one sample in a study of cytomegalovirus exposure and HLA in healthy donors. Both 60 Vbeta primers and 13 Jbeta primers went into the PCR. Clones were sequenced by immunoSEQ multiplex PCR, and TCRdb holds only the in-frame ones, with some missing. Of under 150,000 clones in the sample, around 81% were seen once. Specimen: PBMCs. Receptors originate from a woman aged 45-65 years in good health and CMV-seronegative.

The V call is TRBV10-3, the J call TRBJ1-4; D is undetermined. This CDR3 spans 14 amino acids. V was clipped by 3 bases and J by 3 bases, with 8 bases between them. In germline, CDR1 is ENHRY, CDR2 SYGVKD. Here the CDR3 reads CAISESGSNEKLFF. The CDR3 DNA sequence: TGTGCCATCAGTGAATCGGGGTCTAATGAAAAACTGTTTTTT.

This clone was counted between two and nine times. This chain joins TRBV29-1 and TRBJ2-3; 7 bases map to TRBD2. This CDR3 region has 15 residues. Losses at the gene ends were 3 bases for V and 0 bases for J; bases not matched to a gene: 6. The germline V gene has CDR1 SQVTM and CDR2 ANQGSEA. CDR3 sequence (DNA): TGCAGCGTTGATGGAGTTAGCGGGAGCACAGATACGCAGTATTTT. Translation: CSVDGVSGSTDTQYF.

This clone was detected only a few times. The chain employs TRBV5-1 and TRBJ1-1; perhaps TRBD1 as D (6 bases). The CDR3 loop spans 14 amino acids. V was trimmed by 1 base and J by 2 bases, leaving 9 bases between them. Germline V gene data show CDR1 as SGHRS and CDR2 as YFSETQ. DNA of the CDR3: TGCGCCAGCAGCTTGACAGGGTCAAACACTGAAGCTTTCTTT. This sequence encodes CASSLTGSNTEAFF.

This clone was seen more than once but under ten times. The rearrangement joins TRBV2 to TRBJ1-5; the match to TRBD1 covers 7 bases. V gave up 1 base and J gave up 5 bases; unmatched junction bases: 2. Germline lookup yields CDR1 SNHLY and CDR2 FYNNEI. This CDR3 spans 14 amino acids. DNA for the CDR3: TGTGCCAGCAGTGAAGGTAGGGGGCATCAGCCCCAGCATTTT. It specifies CASSEGRGHQPQHF.

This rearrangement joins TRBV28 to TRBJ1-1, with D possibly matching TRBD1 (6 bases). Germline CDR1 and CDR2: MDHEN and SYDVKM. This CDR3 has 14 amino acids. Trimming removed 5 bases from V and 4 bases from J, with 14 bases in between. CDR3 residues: CASSPPGVGTEAFF. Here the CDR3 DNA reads TGTGCCAGCAGTCCCCCAGGGGTGGGCACTGAAGCTTTCTTT.

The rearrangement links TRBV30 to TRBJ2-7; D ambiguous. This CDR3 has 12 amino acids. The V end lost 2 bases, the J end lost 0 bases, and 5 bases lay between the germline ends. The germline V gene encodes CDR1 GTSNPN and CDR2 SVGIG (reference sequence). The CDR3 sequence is CAWSPDSYEQYV. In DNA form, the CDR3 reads TGTGCCTGGAGTCCAGACTCCTACGAGCAGTACGTC.

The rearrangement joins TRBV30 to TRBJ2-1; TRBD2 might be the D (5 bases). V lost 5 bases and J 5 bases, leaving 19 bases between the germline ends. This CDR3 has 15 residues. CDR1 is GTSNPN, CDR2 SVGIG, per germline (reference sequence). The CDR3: CAWVPTRAFNNEQFF. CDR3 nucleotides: TGTGCCTGGGTCCCCACTAGGGCTTTCAACAATGAGCAGTTCTTC.

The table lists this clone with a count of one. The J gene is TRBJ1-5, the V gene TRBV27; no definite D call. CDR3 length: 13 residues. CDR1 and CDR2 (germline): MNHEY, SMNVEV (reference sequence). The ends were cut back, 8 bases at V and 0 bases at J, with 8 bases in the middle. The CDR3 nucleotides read TGTGCCAGCGGGAGATATAGCAATCAGCCCCAGCATTTT. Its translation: CASGRYSNQPQHF.

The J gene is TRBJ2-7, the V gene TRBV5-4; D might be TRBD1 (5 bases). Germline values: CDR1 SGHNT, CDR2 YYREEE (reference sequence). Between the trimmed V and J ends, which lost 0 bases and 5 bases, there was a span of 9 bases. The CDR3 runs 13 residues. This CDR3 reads CASSLEQANEQYF. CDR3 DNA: TGTGCCAGCAGCTTGGAACAGGCCAACGAGCAGTACTTC.

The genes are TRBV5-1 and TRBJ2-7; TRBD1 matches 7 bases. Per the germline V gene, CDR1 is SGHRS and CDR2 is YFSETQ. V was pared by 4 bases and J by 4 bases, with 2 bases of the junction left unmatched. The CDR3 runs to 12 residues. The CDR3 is CASSRGQYEQYF. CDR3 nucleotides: TGCGCCAGCAGCAGGGGACAGTACGAGCAGTACTTC.

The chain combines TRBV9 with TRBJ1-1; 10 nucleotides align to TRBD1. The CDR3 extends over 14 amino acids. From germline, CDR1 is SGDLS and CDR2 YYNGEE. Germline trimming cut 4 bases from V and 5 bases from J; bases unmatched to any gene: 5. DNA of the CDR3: TGTGCCAGCAGCCCCAGGACAGGGGGAACTGAAGCTTTCTTT. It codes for CASSPRTGGTEAFF.

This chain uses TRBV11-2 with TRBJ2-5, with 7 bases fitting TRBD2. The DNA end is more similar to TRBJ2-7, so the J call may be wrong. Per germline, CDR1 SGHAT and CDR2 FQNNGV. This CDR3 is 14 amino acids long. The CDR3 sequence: CASSFSSGPYEQYF. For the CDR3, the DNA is TGTGCCAGCAGCTTCTCTAGCGGACCCTACGAGCAGTACTTC.

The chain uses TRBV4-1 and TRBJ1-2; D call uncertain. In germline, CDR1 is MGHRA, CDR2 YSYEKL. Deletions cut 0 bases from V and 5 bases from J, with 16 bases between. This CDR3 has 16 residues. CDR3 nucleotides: TGCGCCAGCAGCCAAGATCTTCACGCCATGACTTATGGCTACACCTTC. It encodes CASSQDLHAMTYGYTF.

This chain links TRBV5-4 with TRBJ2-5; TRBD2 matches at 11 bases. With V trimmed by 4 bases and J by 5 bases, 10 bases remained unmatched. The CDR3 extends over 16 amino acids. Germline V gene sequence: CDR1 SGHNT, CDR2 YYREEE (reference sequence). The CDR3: CASSLPGTSGEETQYF. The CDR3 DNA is TGTGCCAGCAGCCTGCCCGGGACTAGCGGAGAGGAGACCCAGTACTTC.

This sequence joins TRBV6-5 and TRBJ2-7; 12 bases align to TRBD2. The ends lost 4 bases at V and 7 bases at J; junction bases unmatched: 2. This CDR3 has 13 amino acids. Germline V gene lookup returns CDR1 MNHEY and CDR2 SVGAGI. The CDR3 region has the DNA TGTGCCAGCAGTTCGACTAGCGGGAGAGAGCAGTACGTC. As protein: CASSSTSGREQYV.

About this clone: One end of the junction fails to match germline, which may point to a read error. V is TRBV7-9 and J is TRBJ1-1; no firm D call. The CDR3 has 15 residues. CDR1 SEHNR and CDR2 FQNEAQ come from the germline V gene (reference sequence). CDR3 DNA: TGTTCCAGCAGCTTAGAGAAGAGTCAAATCACTGAAGCTTTCTTT. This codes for CSSSLEKSQITEAFF. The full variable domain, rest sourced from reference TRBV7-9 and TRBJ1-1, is DTGVSQNPRHKITKRGQNVTFRCDPISEHNRLYWYRQTLGQGPEFLTYFQNEAQLEKSRLLSDRFSAERPKGSFSTLEIQRTEQGDSAMYLCSSSLEKSQITEAFFGQGTRLTVV.

This CDR3 reads CAWSMPGHYEQYF. CDR3 coding DNA: TGTGCCTGGAGTATGCCGGGACACTACGAGCAGTACTTC. The rearrangement uses TRBV30 and TRBJ2-5, with D tentatively TRBD1 (6 bases). The tail of the sequence fits TRBJ2-7 better, so the J call may be wrong. Germline V gene data show CDR1 as GTSNPN and CDR2 as SVGIG (reference sequence). This CDR3 spans 13 amino acids.

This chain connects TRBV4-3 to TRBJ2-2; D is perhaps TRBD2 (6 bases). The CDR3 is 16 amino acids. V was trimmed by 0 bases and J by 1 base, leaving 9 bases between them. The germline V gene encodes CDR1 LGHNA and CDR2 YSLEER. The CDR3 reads CASSQDAAGNTGELFF. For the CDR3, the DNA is TGCGCCAGCAGCCAAGACGCAGCGGGGAACACCGGGGAGCTGTTTTTT.

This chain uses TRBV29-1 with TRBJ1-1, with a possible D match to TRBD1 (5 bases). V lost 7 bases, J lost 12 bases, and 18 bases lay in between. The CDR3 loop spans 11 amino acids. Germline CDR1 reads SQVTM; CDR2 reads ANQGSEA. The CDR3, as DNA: TGCAGCGGCCTAAGCGGGGGTGGATCTTTCTTT. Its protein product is CSGLSGGGSFF.